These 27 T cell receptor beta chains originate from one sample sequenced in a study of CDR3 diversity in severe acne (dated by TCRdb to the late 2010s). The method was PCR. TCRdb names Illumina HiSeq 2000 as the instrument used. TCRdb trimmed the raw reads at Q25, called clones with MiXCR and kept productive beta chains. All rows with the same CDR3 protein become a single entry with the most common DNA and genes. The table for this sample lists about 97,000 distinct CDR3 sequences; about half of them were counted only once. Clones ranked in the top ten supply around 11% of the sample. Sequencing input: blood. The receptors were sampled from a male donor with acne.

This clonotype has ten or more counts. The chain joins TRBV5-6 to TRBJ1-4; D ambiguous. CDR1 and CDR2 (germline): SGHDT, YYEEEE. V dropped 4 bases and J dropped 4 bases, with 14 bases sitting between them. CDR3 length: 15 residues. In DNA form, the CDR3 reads TGTGCCAGCAGCCTCGGACCGGGAGATAATGAAAAACTGTTTTTT. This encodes CASSLGPGDNEKLFF.

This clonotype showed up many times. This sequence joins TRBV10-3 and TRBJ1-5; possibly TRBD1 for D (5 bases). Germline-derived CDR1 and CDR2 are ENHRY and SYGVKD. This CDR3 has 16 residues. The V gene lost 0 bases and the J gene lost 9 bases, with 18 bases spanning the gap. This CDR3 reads CAISESSGQDSLPQHF. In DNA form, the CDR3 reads TGTGCCATCAGTGAGTCCTCGGGGCAGGATTCACTGCCCCAGCATTTT.

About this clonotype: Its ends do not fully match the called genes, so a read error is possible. The CDR3 loop is CASSGTGDVEQYF. In nucleotides, the CDR3 is TGCGCCAGCAGCGGGACAGGGGATGTGGAGCAGTACTTC. The rearrangement joins TRBV3-1 to TRBJ2-7; the match to TRBD1 covers 10 bases. The CDR3 sequence is 13 residues long. The germline CDR1 and CDR2 sequences are LGHDT and YNNKEL (reference sequence).

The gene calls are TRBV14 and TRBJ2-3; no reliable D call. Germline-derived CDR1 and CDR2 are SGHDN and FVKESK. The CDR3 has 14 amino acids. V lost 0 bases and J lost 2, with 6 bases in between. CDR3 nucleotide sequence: TGTGCCAGCAGCCAAGAGGTGGCCACAGATACGCAGTATTTT. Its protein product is CASSQEVATDTQYF.

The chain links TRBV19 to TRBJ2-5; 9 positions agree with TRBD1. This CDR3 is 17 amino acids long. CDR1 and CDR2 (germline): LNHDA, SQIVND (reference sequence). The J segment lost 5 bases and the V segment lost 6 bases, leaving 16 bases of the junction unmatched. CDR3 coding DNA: TGTGCCAGTAGGTCGAGTTGGGGGACAGGGAGGCCGGAGACCCAGTACTTC. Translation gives CASRSSWGTGRPETQYF.

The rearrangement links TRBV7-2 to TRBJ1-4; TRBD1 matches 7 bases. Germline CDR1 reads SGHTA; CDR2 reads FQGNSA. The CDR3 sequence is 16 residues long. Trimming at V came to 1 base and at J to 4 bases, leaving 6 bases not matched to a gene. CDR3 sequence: CASSLEGTEINEKLFF. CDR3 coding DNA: TGTGCCAGCAGCTTAGAGGGGACAGAAATTAATGAAAAACTGTTTTTT.

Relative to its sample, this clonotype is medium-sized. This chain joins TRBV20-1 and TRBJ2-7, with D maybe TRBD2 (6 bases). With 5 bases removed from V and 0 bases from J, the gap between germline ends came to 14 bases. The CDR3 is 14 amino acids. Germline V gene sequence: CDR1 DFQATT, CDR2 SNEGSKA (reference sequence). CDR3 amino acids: CSAGAGGASYEQYF. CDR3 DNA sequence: TGCAGTGCTGGGGCCGGGGGTGCCTCCTACGAGCAGTACTTC.

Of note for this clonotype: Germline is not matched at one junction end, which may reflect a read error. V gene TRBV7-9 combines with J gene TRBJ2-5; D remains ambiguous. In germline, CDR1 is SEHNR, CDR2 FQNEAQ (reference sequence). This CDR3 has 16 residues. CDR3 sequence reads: CASSPESLDVQETQHF. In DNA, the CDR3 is TGTGCTAGCAGCCCCGAAAGTTTGGACGTACAAGAGACCCAGCACTTC.

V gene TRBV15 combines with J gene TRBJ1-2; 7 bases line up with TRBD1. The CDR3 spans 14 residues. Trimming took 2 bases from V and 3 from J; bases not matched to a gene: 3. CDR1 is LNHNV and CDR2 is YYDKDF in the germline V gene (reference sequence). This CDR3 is CATSRTGVDYGYTF. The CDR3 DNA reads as TGTGCCACCAGCAGAACAGGGGTTGACTATGGCTACACCTTC. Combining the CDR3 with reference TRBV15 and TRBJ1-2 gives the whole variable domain DAMVIQNPRYQVTQFGKPVTLSCSQTLNHNVMYWYQQKSSQAPKLLFHYYDKDFNNEADTPDNFQSRRPNTSFCFLDIRSPGLGDTAMYLCATSRTGVDYGYTFGSGTRLTVV.

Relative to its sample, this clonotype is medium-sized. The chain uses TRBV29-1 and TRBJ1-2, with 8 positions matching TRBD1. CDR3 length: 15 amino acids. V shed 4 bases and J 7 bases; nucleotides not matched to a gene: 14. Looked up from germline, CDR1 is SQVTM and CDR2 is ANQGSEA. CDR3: CSVVRPGGADGGYTF. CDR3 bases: TGCAGCGTTGTAAGGCCAGGGGGCGCGGACGGTGGCTACACCTTC.

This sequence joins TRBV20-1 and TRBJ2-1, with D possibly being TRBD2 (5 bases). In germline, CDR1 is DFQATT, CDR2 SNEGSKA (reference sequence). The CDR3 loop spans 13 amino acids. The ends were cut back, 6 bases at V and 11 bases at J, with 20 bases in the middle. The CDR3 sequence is CSADMGDQPQQFF. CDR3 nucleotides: TGCAGTGCAGACATGGGAGATCAGCCCCAGCAGTTCTTC.

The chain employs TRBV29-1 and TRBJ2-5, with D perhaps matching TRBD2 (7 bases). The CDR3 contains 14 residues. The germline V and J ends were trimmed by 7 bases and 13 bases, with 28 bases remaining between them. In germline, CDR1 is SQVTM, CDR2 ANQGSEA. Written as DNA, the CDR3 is TGCAGCGCCGGACAGTTGGGGTTTGGGGACTACCCGTACTTC. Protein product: CSAGQLGFGDYPYF.

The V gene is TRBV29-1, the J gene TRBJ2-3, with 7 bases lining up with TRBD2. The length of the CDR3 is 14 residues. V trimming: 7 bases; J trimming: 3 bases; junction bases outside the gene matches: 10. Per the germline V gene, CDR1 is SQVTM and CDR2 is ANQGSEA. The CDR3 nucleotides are TGCAGCGGCCGACTAGCCTCTGGGACAGATACGCAGTATTTT. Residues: CSGRLASGTDTQYF.

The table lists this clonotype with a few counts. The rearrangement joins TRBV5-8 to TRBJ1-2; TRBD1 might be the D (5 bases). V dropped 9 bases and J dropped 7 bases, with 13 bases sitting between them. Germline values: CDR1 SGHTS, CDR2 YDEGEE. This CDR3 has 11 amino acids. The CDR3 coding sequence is TGTGCCACGCCGCAGGGTGGTGGCTACACCTTC. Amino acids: CATPQGGGYTF.

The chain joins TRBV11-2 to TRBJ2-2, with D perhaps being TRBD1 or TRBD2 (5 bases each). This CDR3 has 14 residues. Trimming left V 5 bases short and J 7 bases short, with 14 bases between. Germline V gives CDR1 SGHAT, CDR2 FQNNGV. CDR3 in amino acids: CASSHGGYGGELFF. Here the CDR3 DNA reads TGTGCCAGCAGCCATGGGGGTTACGGCGGGGAGCTGTTTTTT. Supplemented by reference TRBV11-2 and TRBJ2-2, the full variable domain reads EAGVAQSPRYKIIEKRQSVAFWCNPISGHATLYWYQQILGQGPKLLIQFQNNGVVDDSQLPKDRFSAERLKGVDSTLKIQPAKLEDSAVYLCASSHGGYGGELFFGEGSRLTVL.

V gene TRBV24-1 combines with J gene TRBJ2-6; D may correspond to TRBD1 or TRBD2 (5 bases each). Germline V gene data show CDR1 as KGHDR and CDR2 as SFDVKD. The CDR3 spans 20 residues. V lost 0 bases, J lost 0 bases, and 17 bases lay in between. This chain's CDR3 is CATSDLLLGRSSSGANVLTF. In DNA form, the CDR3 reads TGTGCCACCAGTGATTTGCTTTTGGGACGTTCAAGCTCTGGGGCCAACGTCCTGACTTTC.

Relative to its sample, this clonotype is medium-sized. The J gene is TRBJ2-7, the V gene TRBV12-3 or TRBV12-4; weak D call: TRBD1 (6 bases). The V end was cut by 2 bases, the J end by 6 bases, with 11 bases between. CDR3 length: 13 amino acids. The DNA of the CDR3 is TGTGCCAGCAGTTTATTTCAGGGGTCCGAGCAGTACTTC. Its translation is CASSLFQGSEQYF.

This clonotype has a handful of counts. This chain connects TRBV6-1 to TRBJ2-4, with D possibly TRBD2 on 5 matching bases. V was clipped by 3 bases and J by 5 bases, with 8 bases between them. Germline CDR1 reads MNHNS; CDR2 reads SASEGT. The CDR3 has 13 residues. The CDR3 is CASSEASQNIQYF. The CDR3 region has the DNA TGTGCCAGCAGTGAGGCTAGCCAAAACATTCAGTACTTC.

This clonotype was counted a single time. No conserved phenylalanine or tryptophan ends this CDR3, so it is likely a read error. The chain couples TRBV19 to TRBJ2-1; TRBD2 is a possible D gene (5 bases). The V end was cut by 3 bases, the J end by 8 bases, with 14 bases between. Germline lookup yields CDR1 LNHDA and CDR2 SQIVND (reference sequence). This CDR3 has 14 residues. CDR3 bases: TGTGCCAGTAGTATTTTGTCCGGGATCGATGAGCAGTTCCTC. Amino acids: CASSILSGIDEQFL.

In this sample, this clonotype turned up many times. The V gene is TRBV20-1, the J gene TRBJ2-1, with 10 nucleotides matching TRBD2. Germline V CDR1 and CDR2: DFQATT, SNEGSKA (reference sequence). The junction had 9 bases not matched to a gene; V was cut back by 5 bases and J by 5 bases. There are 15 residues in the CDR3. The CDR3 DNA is TGCAGTGCTGAACAGGGACTAGCGACCCACAATGAGCAGTTCTTC. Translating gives CSAEQGLATHNEQFF.

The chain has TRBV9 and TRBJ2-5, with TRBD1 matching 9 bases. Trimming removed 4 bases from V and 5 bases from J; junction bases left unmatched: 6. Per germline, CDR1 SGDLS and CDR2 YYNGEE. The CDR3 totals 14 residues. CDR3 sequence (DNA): TGTGCCAGCAGCAACGACAGGGGGATTGAGACCCAGTACTTC. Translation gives CASSNDRGIETQYF. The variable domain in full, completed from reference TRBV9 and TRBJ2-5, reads DSGVTQTPKHLITATGQRVTLRCSPRSGDLSVYWYQQSLDQGLQFLIQYYNGEERAKGNILERFSAQQFPDLHSELNLSSLELGDSALYFCASSNDRGIETQYFGPGTRLLVL.

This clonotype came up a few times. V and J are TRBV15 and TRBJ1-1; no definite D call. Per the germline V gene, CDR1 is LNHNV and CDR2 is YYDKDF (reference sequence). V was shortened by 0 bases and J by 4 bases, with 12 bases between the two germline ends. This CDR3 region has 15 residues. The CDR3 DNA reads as TGTGCCACCAGCAGAGACTACAGCTACGGCACTGAAGCTTTCTTT. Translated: CATSRDYSYGTEAFF.

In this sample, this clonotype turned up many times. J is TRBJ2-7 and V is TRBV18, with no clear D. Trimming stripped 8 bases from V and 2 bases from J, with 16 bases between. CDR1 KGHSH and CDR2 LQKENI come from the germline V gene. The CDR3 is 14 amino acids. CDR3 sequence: CASAEQSETYEQYF. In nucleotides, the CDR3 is TGTGCCAGCGCGGAACAGAGTGAAACCTACGAGCAGTACTTC.

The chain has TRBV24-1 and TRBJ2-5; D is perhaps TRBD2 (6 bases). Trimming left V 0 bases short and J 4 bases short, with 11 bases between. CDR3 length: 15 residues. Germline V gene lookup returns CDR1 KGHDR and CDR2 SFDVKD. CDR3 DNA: TGTGCCACCAGTGATTTGCTGAACGGGGGAGAGACCCAGTACTTC. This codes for CATSDLLNGGETQYF.

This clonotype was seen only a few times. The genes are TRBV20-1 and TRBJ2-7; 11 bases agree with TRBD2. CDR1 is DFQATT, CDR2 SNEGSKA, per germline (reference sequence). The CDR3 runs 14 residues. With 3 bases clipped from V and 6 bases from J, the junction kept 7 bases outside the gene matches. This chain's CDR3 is CSARDLAGGVEQYF. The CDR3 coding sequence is TGCAGTGCTAGGGACCTAGCGGGAGGTGTCGAGCAGTACTTC.

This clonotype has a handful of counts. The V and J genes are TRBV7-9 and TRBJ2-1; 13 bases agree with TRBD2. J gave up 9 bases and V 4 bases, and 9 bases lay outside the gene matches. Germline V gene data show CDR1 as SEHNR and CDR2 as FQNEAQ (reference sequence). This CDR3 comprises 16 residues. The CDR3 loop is CASSWTSGSSVGEQFF. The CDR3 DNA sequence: TGTGCCAGCAGCTGGACTAGCGGGAGTTCGGTCGGTGAGCAGTTCTTC.

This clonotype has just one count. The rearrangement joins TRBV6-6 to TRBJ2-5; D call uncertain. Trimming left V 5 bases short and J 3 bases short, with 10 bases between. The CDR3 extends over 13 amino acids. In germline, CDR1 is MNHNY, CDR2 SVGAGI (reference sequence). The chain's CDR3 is CASSTTHEETQYF. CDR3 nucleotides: TGTGCCAGCAGTACGACACATGAAGAGACCCAGTACTTC.